A selection of T cell receptor beta chains follows, all from one sample in a study of T cell responses to AZD1222 COVID-19 vaccine. Assay: immunoSEQ multiplex PCR; the TCRdb copy retains only in-frame clones and omits some. This sample yields nearly 110,000 clones, of which approximately 87% are seen a single time; roughly 5.1% belongs to the top ten. Source: peripheral blood, taken on day 0 of AZD1222 vaccination. Receptor source: an adult in good health. Both conserved end residues are part of each CDR3. D genes are given only for firm matches. Size tells how often a clone was seen (once, few, many) or the class of an expanded clone, and some rows leave it out.

d_call	clone_size	v_call	j_call	cdr3_nt	cdr3_aa
-	-	TRBV5-5	TRBJ2-7	TGTGCCAGCAGCTTGGAAGCCCCAGGATTGTCCTACGAGCAGTACTTC	CASSLEAPGLSYEQYF
-	-	TRBV5-1	TRBJ2-2	TGCGCCAGCAGCTATTTCGCCTCGGGAGACGGGGCCGGGGAGCTGTTTTTT	CASSYFASGDGAGELFF
TRBD1	once	TRBV30	TRBJ2-7	TGTGCCTGCAAGGGCCAGGGGGCCGGGCGCCACGAGCAGTACTTC	CACKGQGAGRHEQYF
-	-	TRBV6-2/TRBV6-3	TRBJ2-7	TGTGCCAGCAGTCGCCGGACAGATTACTCCTACGAGCAGTACTTC	CASSRRTDYSYEQYF
TRBD1	-	TRBV19	TRBJ2-1	TGTGCCAGTAGGGGACAGGGAAACTACAATGAGCAGTTCTTC	CASRGQGNYNEQFF
TRBD1	-	TRBV10-3	TRBJ1-2	TGTGCCACCCGACAGGGGGTAGAGGGCTACACCTTC	CATRQGVEGYTF
-	-	TRBV5-4	TRBJ1-3	TGTGCCAGCAGCTTGGCCGGGCAGAGAAACACCATATATTTT	CASSLAGQRNTIYF
TRBD2	-	TRBV19	TRBJ2-7	TGTGCCAGTAGTATAGTTGGTAGCGGGAGCTTCCGAGAGCAGTACTTC	CASSIVGSGSFREQYF
TRBD2	-	TRBV7-2	TRBJ2-7	TGTGCCAGCAGCTTAGGGCTTAGCGGGAGCCGGTACTTC	CASSLGLSGSRYF
-	-	TRBV6-2/TRBV6-3	TRBJ2-7	TGTGCCAGCAGTTACGGCCTCCCCTACGAGCAGTACTTC	CASSYGLPYEQYF
TRBD1	-	TRBV27	TRBJ2-5	TGTGCCACCGCCGGGACAGAACAAGAGACCCAGTACTTC	CATAGTEQETQYF
-	-	TRBV5-8	TRBJ2-1	TGTGCCAGCAGCTCATACAGGGCGGATGACAATGAGCAGTTCTTC	CASSSYRADDNEQFF
-	-	TRBV7-2	TRBJ2-1	TGTGCCAGCAGCTTCGACAGCTCCTACAATGAGCAGTTCTTC	CASSFDSSYNEQFF
TRBD2	once	TRBV3-1/TRBV3-2	TRBJ2-1	TGTGCCAGCAGACACCTAGCGGGAGGGCACAATGAGCAGTTCTTC	CASRHLAGGHNEQFF
-	-	TRBV4-1	TRBJ1-4	TGCGCCAGCAGCCAATTCCTAGGGTCTTGGGGGGAAAAACTGTTTTTT	CASSQFLGSWGEKLFF
-	once	TRBV5-1	TRBJ1-2	TGCGCCAGCAACACAGGATATTCTAACTATGGCTACACCTTC	CASNTGYSNYGYTF
TRBD2	-	TRBV7-3	TRBJ2-5	TGTGCCAGCAGCTCGGGGACTAGCGGGAGGGCCGGGGAACAAGAGACCCAGTACTTC	CASSSGTSGRAGEQETQYF
-	-	TRBV12-3/TRBV12-4	TRBJ1-4	TGTGCCAGCAGCCCCCGGGGGGCGGAAAAACTGTTTTTT	CASSPRGAEKLFF
TRBD1	-	TRBV15	TRBJ1-6	TGTGCCACCAGCAGCCAGGGGGCTTATTCACCCCTCCACTTT	CATSSQGAYSPLHF
-	-	TRBV3-1/TRBV3-2	TRBJ2-7	TGTGCCAGCAGCCCCCCCGGGCGGACCTACGAGCAGTACTTC	CASSPPGRTYEQYF
-	-	TRBV11-2	TRBJ2-5	TGTGCCAGCAGCTTAGTAGGTGGGACAGAGACCCAGTACTTC	CASSLVGGTETQYF
TRBD1	-	TRBV18	TRBJ1-3	TGTGCCAGCTCACCCCCGACAGGGTCAGGAGGAAACACCATATATTTT	CASSPPTGSGGNTIYF
TRBD1	-	TRBV28	TRBJ2-7	TGTGCCAGCACCCATCAGGGGGCTCGCTACGAGCAGTACTTC	CASTHQGARYEQYF
TRBD1	-	TRBV6-2/TRBV6-3	TRBJ2-7	TGTGCCAGCAGTTACAAGACAGGGAATTACGACGAGCAGTACTTC	CASSYKTGNYDEQYF
-	-	TRBV27	TRBJ2-7	TGTGCCAGCAGTTTACGGTCAGGGGACCGTTACGAGCAGTACTTC	CASSLRSGDRYEQYF
-	-	TRBV5-1	TRBJ1-3	TGCGCCAGCAGCACCCGGGGGCTCTCTGGAAACACCATATATTTT	CASSTRGLSGNTIYF
TRBD1	-	TRBV9	TRBJ2-5	TGTGCCAGCAGCACAACCGGGACAGGGGTCGAGACCCAGTACTTC	CASSTTGTGVETQYF
-	-	TRBV18	TRBJ1-4	TGTGCCAGCTCACCACGGTTAGGTGGAACTAATGAAAAACTGTTTTTT	CASSPRLGGTNEKLFF
TRBD1	-	TRBV12-5	TRBJ2-1	TGTGCTAGTGGTTTGGACAGGGGGTCTTACAATGAGCAGTTCTTC	CASGLDRGSYNEQFF
-	-	TRBV10-3	TRBJ1-4	TGTGCCATCAGTGGAGGGCTGGCAACTAATGAAAAACTGTTTTTT	CAISGGLATNEKLFF
TRBD1	-	TRBV29-1	TRBJ1-1	TGCAGCGTTGGGGGACAGGAGGAAGCTTTCTTT	CSVGGQEEAFF